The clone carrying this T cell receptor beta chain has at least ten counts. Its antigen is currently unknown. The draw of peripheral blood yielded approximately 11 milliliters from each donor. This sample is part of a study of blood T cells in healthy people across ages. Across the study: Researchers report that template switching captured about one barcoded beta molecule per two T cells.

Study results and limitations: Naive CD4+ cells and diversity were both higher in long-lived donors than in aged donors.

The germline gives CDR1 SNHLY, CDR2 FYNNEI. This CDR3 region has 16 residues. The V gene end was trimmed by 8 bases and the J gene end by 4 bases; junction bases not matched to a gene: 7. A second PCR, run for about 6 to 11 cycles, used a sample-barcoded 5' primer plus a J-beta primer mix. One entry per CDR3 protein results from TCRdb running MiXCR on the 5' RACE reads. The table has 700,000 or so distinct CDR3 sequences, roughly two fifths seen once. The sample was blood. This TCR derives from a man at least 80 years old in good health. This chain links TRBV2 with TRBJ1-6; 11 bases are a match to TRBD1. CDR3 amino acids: CASSGQGAYYNSPLHF. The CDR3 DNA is TGTGCCAGCTCAGGACAGGGGGCTTATTATAATTCACCCCTCCACTTT.